Listed here are 27 T cell receptor beta chains from one sample, sequenced in a study of blood T cell repertoires in COVID-19. Sequencing was performed with immunoSEQ multiplex PCR; in TCRdb, only in-frame clones are kept and a portion is missing. The sample contains tens of thousands of clones, 70% to 90% of which appear only once. The sequenced material came from peripheral blood. The receptors derive from a woman aged 80 or older with COVID-19, enrolled during active disease.

This chain links TRBV7-9 with TRBJ2-5; tentatively, D is TRBD2 (5 bases). This CDR3 region has 13 residues. The V end was cut by 6 bases, the J end by 4 bases, with 12 bases between. CDR1 SEHNR and CDR2 FQNEAQ come from the germline V gene (reference sequence). CDR3 sequence (DNA): TGTGCCAGCAGTCCTTTGGGGAGAGAGACCCAGTACTTC. It codes for CASSPLGRETQYF.

The count of this clone is one. The chain employs TRBV9 and TRBJ1-4; 9 positions agree with TRBD1. The germline V gene has CDR1 SGDLS and CDR2 YYNGEE. With 3 bases clipped from V and 6 bases from J, the junction kept 3 bases outside the gene matches. The CDR3 sequence is 14 residues long. The CDR3 nucleotides read TGTGCCAGCAGCGCCAGGGACAGGGATGAAAAACTGTTTTTT. This encodes CASSARDRDEKLFF.

DNA of the CDR3: TGTGCCAGCAGCTTCGGGGGGGAGACCCAGTACTTC. Amino acid sequence: CASSFGGETQYF. This chain joins TRBV7-3 and TRBJ2-5; 7 nucleotides agree with TRBD2. Looked up from germline, CDR1 is SGHTA and CDR2 is FQGTGA. Trimming removed 3 bases from V and 5 bases from J; junction bases left unmatched: 0. This CDR3 region has 12 residues.

This clone was detected only a few times. J is TRBJ1-1 and V is TRBV19; tentative D call: TRBD1 (5 bases). Per the germline V gene, CDR1 is LNHDA and CDR2 is SQIVND (reference sequence). V was clipped by 5 bases and J by 0 bases, with 7 bases between them. The CDR3 has 13 amino acids. The CDR3 sequence is CASSEQVNTEAFF. In DNA form, the CDR3 reads TGTGCCAGTAGTGAACAGGTGAACACTGAAGCTTTCTTT. The full variable domain, rest sourced from reference TRBV19 and TRBJ1-1, is DGGITQSPKYLFRKEGQNVTLSCEQNLNHDAMYWYRQDPGQGLRLIYYSQIVNDFQKGDIAEGYSVSREKKESFPLTVTSAQKNPTAFYLCASSEQVNTEAFFGQGTRLTVV.

This clone was seen only once. The chain links TRBV5-1 to TRBJ1-3; tentative D call: TRBD1 (5 bases). CDR1 and CDR2 from the germline V gene are SGHRS and YFSETQ. Trimming removed 5 bases at V and 0 bases at J, with 12 bases between. The CDR3 covers 15 residues. CDR3 region: CASRPDSFSGNTIYF. The CDR3 nucleotides read TGCGCCAGCAGACCTGACAGTTTCTCTGGAAACACCATATATTTT.

This clone was observed at least ten times. V and J are TRBV2 and TRBJ2-7; the match to TRBD2 covers 12 bases. The length of the CDR3 is 15 residues. V was pared by 6 bases and J by 3 bases, with 6 bases of the junction left unmatched. Looked up from germline, CDR1 is SNHLY and CDR2 is FYNNEI. The CDR3 nucleotides read TGTGCCAGCAGCGGACTAGCGGGGACCATCTACGAGCAGTACTTC. It specifies CASSGLAGTIYEQYF.

The CDR3 loop is CASSKDSYLEQYF. The CDR3 DNA reads as TGTGCCAGTAGCAAGGACTCGTATCTCGAGCAGTACTTC. The chain is built from TRBV5-4 and TRBJ2-7; possible D gene TRBD2, 5 bases. Germline V gene data show CDR1 as SGHNT and CDR2 as YYREEE (reference sequence). CDR3 length: 13 residues. V lost 8 bases to trimming and J lost 6 bases, with 18 bases between them.

The chain couples TRBV7-2 to TRBJ1-1; D not certain. This CDR3 contains 15 residues. Germline V lookup: CDR1 SGHTA, CDR2 FQGNSA. V lost 3 bases and J lost 4, with 15 bases in between. CDR3 nucleotide sequence: TGTGCCAGCAGCTTTACCCGGTCGGGGAGCACTGAAGCTTTCTTT. Translating it yields CASSFTRSGSTEAFF.

This clone has a single count. This rearrangement joins TRBV5-1 to TRBJ2-7, with TRBD2 matching over 10 bases. CDR1 SGHRS and CDR2 YFSETQ come from the germline V gene. This CDR3 is 14 amino acids long. J gave up 2 bases and V 3 bases, and 2 bases lay outside the gene matches. CDR3 sequence (DNA): TGCGCCAGCAGCTGGACTAGCGGAACCTACGAGCAGTACTTC. Translating it yields CASSWTSGTYEQYF.

The V and J genes are TRBV5-1 and TRBJ2-3; TRBD2 matches 11 bases. Looked up from germline, CDR1 is SGHRS and CDR2 is YFSETQ. V dropped 4 bases and J dropped 0; count of bases not matched to a gene: 4. The CDR3 loop spans 16 amino acids. CDR3 in DNA: TGCGCCAGCAGCAAGGGGACTAGCGGAAGCACAGATACGCAGTATTTT. It yields the protein CASSKGTSGSTDTQYF.

Only a few counts were recorded for this clone. A junction end diverges from the germline sequence, so it may reflect a read error. The CDR3 reads CASSQGLDQPQHF. The CDR3 nucleotides read TGTGCCAGTTCACAGGGGCTGGATCAGCCCCAGCATTTT. This chain links TRBV18 with TRBJ1-5, with TRBD1 identical over 7 bases. The CDR3 spans 13 residues. The germline V gene has CDR1 KGHSH and CDR2 LQKENI.

CDR3 protein: CASNPGSGGARDEQFF. The CDR3 DNA is TGTGCCAGCAACCCAGGGAGCGGGGGGGCCCGTGATGAGCAGTTCTTC. The rearrangement joins TRBV6-6 to TRBJ2-1; 10 bases map to TRBD2. V lost 7 bases to trimming and J lost 8 bases; unmatched junction nucleotides: 14. Germline V CDR1 and CDR2: MNHNY, SVGAGI (reference sequence). This CDR3 is 16 amino acids long.

The chain has TRBV27 and TRBJ2-1; TRBD2 agrees at 10 bases. The V gene's germline CDR1 is MNHEY and CDR2 SMNVEV (reference sequence). CDR3 size: 15 residues. J was trimmed by 3 bases and V by 6 bases; bases with no gene match: 5. The CDR3 nucleotides are TGTGCCAGCAGCAAGGGACTAGCGTACTACAATGAGCAGTTCTTC. It yields the protein CASSKGLAYYNEQFF.

The genes are TRBV29-1 and TRBJ2-7; 10 nucleotides line up with TRBD1. From germline, CDR1 is SQVTM and CDR2 ANQGSEA. Losses at the gene ends were 6 bases for V and 3 bases for J; bases not matched to a gene: 5. This CDR3 contains 13 residues. The chain's CDR3 is CSVPGQGRYEQYF. The CDR3 nucleotides read TGCAGCGTGCCGGGACAGGGGCGCTACGAGCAGTACTTC.

This clone was counted a single time. The chain is built from TRBV6-5 and TRBJ1-6; 9 nucleotides align to TRBD1. The CDR3 consists of 16 residues. The V gene end was trimmed by 1 base and the J gene end by 10 bases; junction bases not matched to a gene: 8. Germline CDR1 is MNHEY and CDR2 is SVGAGI. CDR3 sequence: CASSYLGQGLRSPLHF. The CDR3, as DNA: TGTGCCAGCAGTTACTTGGGACAGGGCCTCAGGTCACCCCTCCACTTT.

The chain joins TRBV4-1 to TRBJ2-3; D is possibly TRBD1 (6 bases). This CDR3 spans 16 amino acids. V shed 0 bases and J shed 2 bases, with 12 bases lying between them. Germline V gene data show CDR1 as MGHRA and CDR2 as YSYEKL. CDR3 residues: CASSQDFRGTTDTQYF. DNA for the CDR3: TGCGCCAGCAGCCAAGATTTCAGGGGCACCACAGATACGCAGTATTTT.

The chain carries TRBV6-5 and TRBJ2-3, with 7 nucleotides matching TRBD2. Germline CDR1 reads MNHEY; CDR2 reads SVGAGI. The V and J ends lost 5 bases and 5 bases, in that order; junction bases with no gene match: 10. The CDR3 covers 15 residues. CDR3 coding DNA: TGTGCCAGCAGTCCTACAGCGGGGCCGATAGATACGCAGTATTTT. This translates into CASSPTAGPIDTQYF.

This clone was detected a few times. This rearrangement joins TRBV2 to TRBJ1-5; possible D gene TRBD1, 6 bases. Trimming removed 6 bases at V and 4 bases at J, with 13 bases between. Germline V gene sequence: CDR1 SNHLY, CDR2 FYNNEI. This CDR3 is 14 amino acids long. The CDR3 DNA reads as TGTGCCAGCAGCCGGGACAACTGGAATCAGCCCCAGCATTTT. Protein product: CASSRDNWNQPQHF.

The chain carries TRBV6-5 and TRBJ2-5, with 12 bases fitting TRBD2. Germline V CDR1 and CDR2: MNHEY, SVGAGI. The CDR3 extends over 15 amino acids. V trimming: 5 bases; J trimming: 5 bases; junction bases outside the gene matches: 6. DNA of the CDR3: TGTGCCAGCAGTCCTAGCGGGGGGGCTGGTGAGACCCAGTACTTC. Translation gives CASSPSGGAGETQYF.

The chain is built from TRBV23-1 and TRBJ2-7; 10 bases align to TRBD1. TRBV23-1 is identified as an open reading frame with a role that is uncertain. The CDR3 has 16 amino acids. After removal of 6 bases from V and 6 bases from J, the junction contained 14 bases not matched to a gene. The CDR3 loop is CASRPPKPGQGCEQYF. The CDR3 bases are TGCGCCAGCAGACCCCCTAAACCGGGACAGGGGTGCGAGCAGTACTTC.

V gene TRBV19 combines with J gene TRBJ2-3, with 9 bases matching TRBD2. The V and J ends lost 7 bases and 6 bases, in that order; junction bases with no gene match: 11. This CDR3 has 15 amino acids. Germline assignment: CDR1 LNHDA and CDR2 SQIVND (reference sequence). For the CDR3, the DNA is TGTGCCAGTAAGACGTGGGCGGGAGGGCCGGATACGCAGTATTTT. Its translation is CASKTWAGGPDTQYF.

The table lists this clone with a few counts. The V gene is TRBV29-1, the J gene TRBJ2-1; 8 nucleotides align to TRBD2. The CDR3 contains 16 residues. Germline V gene data show CDR1 as SQVTM and CDR2 as ANQGSEA. V gave up 6 bases and J gave up 8 bases; unmatched junction bases: 18. The DNA of the CDR3 is TGCAGCGTATGCCTCTTGGCGGGAGGTGTGGAGGATGAGCAGTTCTTC. This codes for CSVCLLAGGVEDEQFF.

This clone came up a few times. Other DNA sequences in the same sample also yield this CDR3. The chain combines TRBV27 with TRBJ2-7; 9 bases fit TRBD2. The CDR3 has 15 amino acids. The V segment lost 5 bases and the J segment 2 bases; nucleotides outside the gene matches: 7. CDR1 MNHEY and CDR2 SMNVEV come from the germline V gene (reference sequence). DNA of the CDR3: TGTGCCAGCAGTCTGACTAGCGGAATTCCCTACGAGCAGTACTTC. Amino acid sequence: CASSLTSGIPYEQYF.

The gene calls are TRBV27 and TRBJ1-1, with D possibly being TRBD1 (6 bases). The CDR3 contains 15 residues. V dropped 6 bases and J dropped 4 bases, with 18 bases sitting between them. Germline CDR1 MNHEY, CDR2 SMNVEV (reference sequence). The CDR3 nucleotides read TGTGCCAGCAGCCGCGTGGGGGGGCAAGGCACTGAAGCTTTCTTT. Protein sequence: CASSRVGGQGTEAFF.

The J gene is TRBJ2-1, the V gene TRBV3-1 (or the pseudogene TRBV3-2); 7 nucleotides match TRBD1. The trim removed 4 bases at V and 4 bases at J, leaving 7 bases unmatched. This CDR3 region has 15 residues. Germline-derived CDR1 and CDR2 are LGHDT and YNNKEL (reference sequence). CDR3 residues: CASSPTGAKYNEQFF. The CDR3, as DNA: TGTGCCAGCAGCCCTACAGGGGCCAAATACAATGAGCAGTTCTTC.

The V call is TRBV4-3, the J call TRBJ1-1; a possible D gene is TRBD1 (5 bases). Trimming left V 0 bases short and J 3 bases short, with 8 bases between. Germline V gene sequence: CDR1 LGHNA, CDR2 YSLEER. The CDR3 consists of 14 residues. CDR3 nucleotide sequence: TGCGCCAGCAGCCAAGAACCCAGGGACACTGAAGCTTTCTTT. Amino acids: CASSQEPRDTEAFF.

The rearrangement joins TRBV19 to TRBJ2-5; 9 bases are shared with TRBD2. In germline, CDR1 is LNHDA, CDR2 SQIVND (reference sequence). J gave up 4 bases and V 3 bases, and 6 bases lay outside the gene matches. The CDR3 loop spans 15 amino acids. The CDR3 here is CASSMFSGSGETQYF. The DNA for the CDR3 is TGTGCCAGTAGTATGTTTAGCGGGAGTGGAGAGACCCAGTACTTC. Based on the CDR3 plus reference TRBV19 and TRBJ2-5, the full variable domain is DGGITQSPKYLFRKEGQNVTLSCEQNLNHDAMYWYRQDPGQGLRLIYYSQIVNDFQKGDIAEGYSVSREKKESFPLTVTSAQKNPTAFYLCASSMFSGSGETQYFGPGTRLLVL.